Below are 11 T cell receptor beta chains sequenced from a single sample in a study of CD8+CD57+ T cells in acquired aplastic anemia. Genomic DNA, the template, was used for profiling of the TCR beta VDJ and CDR3. TCRdb recomputed calls from the reads with MiXCR, one row per CDR3 protein. The sample consists of roughly 180,000 distinct CDR3 sequences, around 50% of them appearing once. The sequenced patients had an expansion of CD8+CD57+ cells seen by flow cytometry. Sequenced material: sorted CD4+, CD8+, or CD8+CD57+ T cells (not recorded which) from PBMCs. The receptors come from a human donor with aplastic anemia.

The chain uses TRBV19 and TRBJ2-3; 13 bases fit TRBD2. Looked up from germline, CDR1 is LNHDA and CDR2 is SQIVND (reference sequence). V shed 4 bases, J shed 4 bases, and the junction held 5 bases outside the gene matches. The CDR3 loop spans 16 amino acids. CDR3 DNA sequence: TGTGCCAGTAGTACGACTAGCGGGAGGTTAGCAGATACGCAGTATTTT. This sequence encodes CASSTTSGRLADTQYF.

This clonotype was observed many times. V usage is TRBV4-1 and J usage is TRBJ2-1; 10 bases align to TRBD2. The CDR3 extends over 17 amino acids. Germline CDR1 and CDR2: MGHRA and YSYEKL. With 1 base clipped from V and 2 bases from J, the junction kept 5 bases outside the gene matches. The CDR3 coding sequence is TGCGCCAGCAGCCAAGGACTAGCGGGCAAGACCTACAATGAGCAGTTCTTC. As protein: CASSQGLAGKTYNEQFF.

The chain carries TRBV12-5 and TRBJ2-7, with D perhaps TRBD1 (5 bases). V was pared by 4 bases and J by 1 base, with 26 bases between. This CDR3 region has 19 residues. Germline values: CDR1 LGHNT, CDR2 FRNRAP. Here the CDR3 DNA reads TGTGCTAGTGGTTCACCTCTTACGCCAGGACAAGAAAATTCCTACGAGCAGTACTTC. Protein product: CASGSPLTPGQENSYEQYF.

This clonotype was seen at least ten times. The CDR3 here is CASSPGWVSPLHF. CDR3 sequence (DNA): TGTGCCAGCTCACCTGGGTGGGTTTCACCCCTCCACTTT. The chain is built from TRBV12-3 or TRBV12-4 and TRBJ1-6; no clear D gene. The CDR3 sequence is 13 residues long. V dropped 8 bases and J dropped 9 bases, with 14 bases sitting between them.

In this sample, this clonotype turned up many times. The V and J genes are TRBV7-2 and TRBJ2-1; TRBD2 agrees at 9 bases. Unmatched junction bases numbered 8, after V lost 1 base and J lost 4 bases. The CDR3 consists of 17 residues. The V gene's germline CDR1 is SGHTA and CDR2 FQGNSA. CDR3 loop: CASSLGGLRGGYNEQFF. The CDR3 DNA follows: TGTGCCAGCAGCTTAGGGGGGCTGCGGGGGGGTTACAATGAGCAGTTCTTC.

Remarks on this clonotype: A much larger clone lies a single base off, so this may be a read error. J is TRBJ1-5 and V is TRBV5-4; D is uncertain. Trimming removed 2 bases at V and 5 bases at J, with 26 bases between. This CDR3 region has 19 residues. Per germline, CDR1 SGHNT and CDR2 YYREEE (reference sequence). The CDR3 spells CASSFVSTFRVKDDQPQHF. The CDR3 bases are TGTGCCAGCAGCTTCGTCTCCACATTCCGGGTCAAAGACGATCAGCCCCAGCATTTT.

The V gene is TRBV7-2, the J gene TRBJ2-7; no reliable D call. The CDR3 runs to 12 residues. V was shortened by 5 bases and J by 2 bases, with 7 bases between the two germline ends. Germline-derived CDR1 and CDR2 are SGHTA and FQGNSA. The CDR3 here is CASSRSTYEQYF. The DNA of the CDR3 is TGTGCCAGCAGCCGCTCCACCTACGAGCAGTACTTC.

This clonotype showed up just once. This chain connects TRBV20-1 to TRBJ2-6; D is ambiguous. Trimming removed 6 bases at V and 0 bases at J, with 21 bases between. Looked up from germline, CDR1 is DFQATT and CDR2 is SNEGSKA (reference sequence). This CDR3 spans 18 amino acids. This CDR3 is CSAPPGPASFSGANVLTF. CDR3 sequence (DNA): TGCAGTGCCCCACCTGGACCGGCTTCGTTCTCTGGGGCCAACGTCCTGACTTTC.

This clonotype has only one observation. The V and J genes are TRBV7-9 and TRBJ1-2; the D gene is possibly TRBD1 (6 bases). The CDR3 runs to 12 residues. Germline CDR1 is SEHNR and CDR2 is FQNEAQ (reference sequence). With 6 bases removed from V and 8 bases from J, the gap between germline ends came to 13 bases. The CDR3 reads CASSSTDRGYTF. In nucleotides, the CDR3 is TGTGCCAGCAGTTCCACCGACAGGGGCTACACCTTC. Full variable domain (outside the CDR3, taken from reference TRBV7-9 and TRBJ1-2): DTGVSQNPRHKITKRGQNVTFRCDPISEHNRLYWYRQTLGQGPEFLTYFQNEAQLEKSRLLSDRFSAERPKGSFSTLEIQRTEQGDSAMYLCASSSTDRGYTFGSGTRLTVV.

In its sample, this clonotype was seen a few times. J is TRBJ1-1 and V is TRBV7-3; no clear D. Germline CDR1 is SGHTA and CDR2 is FQGTGA. The CDR3 runs 13 residues. V lost 6 bases and J lost 4, with 12 bases in between. CDR3 sequence: CASSSNMSTEAFF. CDR3 DNA: TGTGCCAGCAGTTCGAATATGAGCACTGAAGCTTTCTTT.

At least ten counts were recorded for this clonotype. J is TRBJ2-3 and V is TRBV12-3 or TRBV12-4, with TRBD2 matching over 13 bases. The V gene end was trimmed by 6 bases and the J gene end by 0 bases; junction bases not matched to a gene: 15. The CDR3 is 20 residues long. The CDR3 loop reads CASRPGTILAGGLSTDTQYF. CDR3 DNA sequence: TGTGCCAGCAGACCCGGGACAATACTAGCGGGGGGGCTCAGCACAGATACGCAGTATTTT.